This T cell receptor beta chain was documented in a study of T-cell memory formation after mild COVID-19. Per germline, CDR1 SGHTA and CDR2 FQGNSA. Losses at the gene ends were 5 bases for V and 3 bases for J; bases not matched to a gene: 6. This CDR3 region has 15 residues. In TCRdb, the 5' RACE reads were re-called with MiXCR into one record per CDR3 protein. The sample shows roughly 300,000 distinct CDR3 sequences, 8.2% of them seen only once. This chain connects TRBV7-2 to TRBJ1-1; 10 nucleotides align to TRBD1. This TCR came from a man in his late teens or twenties who had mild COVID-19 (a few samples of this study predate the infection). Cell type and time point are not known. Material for sequencing was PBMCs or a T cell subset sorted from them (not recorded which). CDR3 DNA: TGTGCCAGCAGCCGACAGGGGGCGCAGGACACTGAAGCTTTCTTT. Its protein is CASSRQGAQDTEAFF.